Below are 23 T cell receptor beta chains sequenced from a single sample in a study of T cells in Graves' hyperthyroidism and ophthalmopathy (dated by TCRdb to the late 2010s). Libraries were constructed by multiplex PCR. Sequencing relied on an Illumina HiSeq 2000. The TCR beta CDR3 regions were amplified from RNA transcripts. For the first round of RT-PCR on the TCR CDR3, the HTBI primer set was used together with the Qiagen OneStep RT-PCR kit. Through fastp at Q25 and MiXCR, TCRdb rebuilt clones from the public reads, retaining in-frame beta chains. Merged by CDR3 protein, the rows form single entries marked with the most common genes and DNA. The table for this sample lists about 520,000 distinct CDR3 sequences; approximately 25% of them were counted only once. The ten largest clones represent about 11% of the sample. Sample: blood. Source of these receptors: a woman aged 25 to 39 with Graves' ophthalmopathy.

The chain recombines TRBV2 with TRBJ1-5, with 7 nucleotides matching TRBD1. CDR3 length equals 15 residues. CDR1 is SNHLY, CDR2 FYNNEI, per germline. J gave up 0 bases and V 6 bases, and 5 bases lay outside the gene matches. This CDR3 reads CASRKDRRSNQPQHF. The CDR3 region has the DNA TGTGCCAGCAGAAAGGACAGGCGTAGCAATCAGCCCCAGCATTTT. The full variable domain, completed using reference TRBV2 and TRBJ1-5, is EPEVTQTPSHQVTQMGQEVILRCVPISNHLYFYWYRQILGQKVEFLVSFYNNEISEKSEIFDDQFSVERPDGSNFTLKIRSTKLEDSAMYFCASRKDRRSNQPQHFGDGTRLSIL.

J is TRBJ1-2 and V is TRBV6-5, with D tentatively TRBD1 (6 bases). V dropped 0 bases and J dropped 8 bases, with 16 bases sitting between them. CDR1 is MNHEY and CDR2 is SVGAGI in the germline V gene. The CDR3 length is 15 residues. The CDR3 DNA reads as TGTGCCAGCAGTTACTCGAACCTCGCAGGGGAAGGCTACACCTTC. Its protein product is CASSYSNLAGEGYTF.

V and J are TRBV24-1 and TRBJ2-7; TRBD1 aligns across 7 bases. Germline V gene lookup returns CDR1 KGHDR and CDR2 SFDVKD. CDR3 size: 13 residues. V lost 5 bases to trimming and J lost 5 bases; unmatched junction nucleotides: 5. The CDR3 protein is CATSVGQTNEQYF. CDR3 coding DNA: TGTGCCACCAGTGTGGGACAGACGAACGAGCAGTACTTC.

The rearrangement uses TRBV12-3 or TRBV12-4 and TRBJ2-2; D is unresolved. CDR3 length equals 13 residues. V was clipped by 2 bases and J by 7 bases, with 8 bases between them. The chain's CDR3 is CASSLKGFGELFF. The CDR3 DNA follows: TGTGCCAGCAGTTTAAAGGGCTTCGGGGAGCTGTTTTTT.

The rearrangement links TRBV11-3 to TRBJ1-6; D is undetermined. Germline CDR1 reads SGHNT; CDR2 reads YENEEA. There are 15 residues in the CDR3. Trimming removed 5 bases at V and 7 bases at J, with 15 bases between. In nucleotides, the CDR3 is TGTGCCAGCAGCCTAGGCCACAGCCTAAATTCACCCCTCCACTTT. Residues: CASSLGHSLNSPLHF.

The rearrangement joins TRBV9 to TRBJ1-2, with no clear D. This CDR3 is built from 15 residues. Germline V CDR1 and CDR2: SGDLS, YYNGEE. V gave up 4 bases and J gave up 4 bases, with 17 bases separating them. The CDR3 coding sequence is TGTGCCAGCAGCCCGAGTCCCCCAGCCATCTATGGCTACACCTTC. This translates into CASSPSPPAIYGYTF.

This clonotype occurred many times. CDR3 in DNA: TGTGCCAGCAGTTACTCGATGGGACAGGGTCTTGCGAACACTGAAGCTTTCTTT. This sequence encodes CASSYSMGQGLANTEAFF. J is TRBJ1-1 and V is TRBV6-2 or TRBV6-3; the match to TRBD1 covers 9 bases. CDR3 length: 18 residues. In germline, CDR1 is MNHEY, CDR2 SVGEGT. Trimming removed 0 bases from V and 1 base from J; junction bases left unmatched: 9.

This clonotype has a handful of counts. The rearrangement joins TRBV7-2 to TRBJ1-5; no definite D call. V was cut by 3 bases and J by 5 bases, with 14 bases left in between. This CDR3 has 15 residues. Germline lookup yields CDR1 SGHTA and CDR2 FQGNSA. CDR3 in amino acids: CASSLQSHTYQPQHF. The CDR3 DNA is TGTGCCAGCAGCTTGCAATCGCACACTTATCAGCCCCAGCATTTT.

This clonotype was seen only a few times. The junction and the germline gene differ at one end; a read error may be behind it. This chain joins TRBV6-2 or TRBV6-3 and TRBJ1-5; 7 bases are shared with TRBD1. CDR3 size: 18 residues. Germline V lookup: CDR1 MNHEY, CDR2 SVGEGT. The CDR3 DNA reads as TGTGCCAGCATCCCGAGGAGGGGGCTCAGTTTCCGCAATCAGCCTCAGCATTTT. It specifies CASIPRRGLSFRNQPQHF.

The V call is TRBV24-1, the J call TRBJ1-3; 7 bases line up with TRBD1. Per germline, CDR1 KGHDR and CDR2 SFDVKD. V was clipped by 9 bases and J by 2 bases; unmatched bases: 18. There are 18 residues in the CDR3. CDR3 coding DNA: TGTGCCACCTCCCCCTCCCGGAGACAGGGTGAGGCTGGAAACACCATATATTTT. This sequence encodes CATSPSRRQGEAGNTIYF.

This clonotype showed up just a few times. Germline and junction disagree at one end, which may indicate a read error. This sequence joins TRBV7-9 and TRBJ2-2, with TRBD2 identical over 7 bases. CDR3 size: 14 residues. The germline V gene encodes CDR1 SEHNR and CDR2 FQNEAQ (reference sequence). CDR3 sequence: CASSFREGTGELCF. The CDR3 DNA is TGTGCCAGCAGCTTCAGGGAGGGGACCGGGGAGCTGTGTTTT.

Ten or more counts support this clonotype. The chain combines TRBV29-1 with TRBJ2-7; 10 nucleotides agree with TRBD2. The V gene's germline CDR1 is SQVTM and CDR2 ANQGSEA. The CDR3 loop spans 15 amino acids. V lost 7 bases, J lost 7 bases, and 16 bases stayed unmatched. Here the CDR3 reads CSAAGVAGGRGEQYF. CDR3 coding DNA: TGCAGCGCCGCCGGGGTAGCGGGGGGCCGGGGAGAGCAGTACTTC.

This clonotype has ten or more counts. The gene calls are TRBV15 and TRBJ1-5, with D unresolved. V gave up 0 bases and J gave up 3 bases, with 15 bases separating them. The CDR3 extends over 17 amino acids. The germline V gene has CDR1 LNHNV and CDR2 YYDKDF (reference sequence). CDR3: CATSRDRRGRDNQPQHF. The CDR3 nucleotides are TGTGCCACCAGCAGAGATCGACGGGGAAGGGACAATCAGCCCCAGCATTTT.

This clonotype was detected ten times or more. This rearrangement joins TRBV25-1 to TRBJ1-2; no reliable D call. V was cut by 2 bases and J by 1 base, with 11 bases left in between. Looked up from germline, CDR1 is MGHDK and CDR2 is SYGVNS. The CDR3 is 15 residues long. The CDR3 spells CASSEANELNYGYTF. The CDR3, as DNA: TGTGCCAGCAGTGAAGCTAATGAGCTTAACTATGGCTACACCTTC.

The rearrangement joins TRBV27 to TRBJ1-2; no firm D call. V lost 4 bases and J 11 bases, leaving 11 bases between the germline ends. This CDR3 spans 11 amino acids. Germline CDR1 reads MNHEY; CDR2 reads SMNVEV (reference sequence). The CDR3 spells CASSSSGVYTF. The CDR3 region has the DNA TGTGCCAGCAGTTCCAGCGGGGTTTACACCTTC.

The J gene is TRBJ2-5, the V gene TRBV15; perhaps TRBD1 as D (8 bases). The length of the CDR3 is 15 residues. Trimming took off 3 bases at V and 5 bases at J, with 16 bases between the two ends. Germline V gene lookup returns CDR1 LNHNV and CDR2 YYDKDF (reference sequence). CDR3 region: CATSSPTGEGETQYF. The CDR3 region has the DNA TGTGCCACCAGCAGCCCGACAGGGGAGGGGGAGACCCAGTACTTC.

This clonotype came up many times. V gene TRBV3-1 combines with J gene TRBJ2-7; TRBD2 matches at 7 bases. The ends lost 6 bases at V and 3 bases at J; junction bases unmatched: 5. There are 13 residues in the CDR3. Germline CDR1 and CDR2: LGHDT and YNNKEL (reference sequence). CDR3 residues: CASSPGLVYEQYF. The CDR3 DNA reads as TGTGCCAGCAGTCCAGGACTAGTCTACGAGCAGTACTTC.

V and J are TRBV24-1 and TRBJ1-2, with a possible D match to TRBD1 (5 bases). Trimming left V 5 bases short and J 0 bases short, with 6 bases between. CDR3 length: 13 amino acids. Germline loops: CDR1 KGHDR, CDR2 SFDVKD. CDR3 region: CATSVQANYGYTF. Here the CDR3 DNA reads TGTGCCACCAGTGTACAGGCTAACTATGGCTACACCTTC.

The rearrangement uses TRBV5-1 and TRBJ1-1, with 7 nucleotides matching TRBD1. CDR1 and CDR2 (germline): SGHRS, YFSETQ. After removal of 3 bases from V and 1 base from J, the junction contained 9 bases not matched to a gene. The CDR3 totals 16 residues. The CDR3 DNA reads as TGCGCCAGCAGCTCCAGGGAGGGGGCTACGAACACTGAAGCTTTCTTT. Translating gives CASSSREGATNTEAFF.

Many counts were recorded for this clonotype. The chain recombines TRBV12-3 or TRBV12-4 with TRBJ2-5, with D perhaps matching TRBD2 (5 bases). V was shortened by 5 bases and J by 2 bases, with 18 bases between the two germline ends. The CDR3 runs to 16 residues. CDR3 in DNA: TGTGCCAGCAGTCCCGTGGGGAGCCTCCCACAAGAGACCCAGTACTTC. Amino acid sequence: CASSPVGSLPQETQYF.

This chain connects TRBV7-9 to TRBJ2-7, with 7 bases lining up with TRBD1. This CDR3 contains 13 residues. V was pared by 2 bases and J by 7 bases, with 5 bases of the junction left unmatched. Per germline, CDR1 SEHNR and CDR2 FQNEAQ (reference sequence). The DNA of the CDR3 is TGTGCCAGCAGCTTAACAGGGGCAAGTGAGCAGTACTTC. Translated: CASSLTGASEQYF.

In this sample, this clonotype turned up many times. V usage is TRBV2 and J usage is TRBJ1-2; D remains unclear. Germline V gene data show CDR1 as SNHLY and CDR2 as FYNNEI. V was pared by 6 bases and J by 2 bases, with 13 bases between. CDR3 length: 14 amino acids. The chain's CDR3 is CASRGRRTNYGYTF. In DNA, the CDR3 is TGTGCCAGCAGGGGAAGACGGACCAACTATGGCTACACCTTC. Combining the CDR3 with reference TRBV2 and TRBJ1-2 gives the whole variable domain EPEVTQTPSHQVTQMGQEVILRCVPISNHLYFYWYRQILGQKVEFLVSFYNNEISEKSEIFDDQFSVERPDGSNFTLKIRSTKLEDSAMYFCASRGRRTNYGYTFGSGTRLTVV.

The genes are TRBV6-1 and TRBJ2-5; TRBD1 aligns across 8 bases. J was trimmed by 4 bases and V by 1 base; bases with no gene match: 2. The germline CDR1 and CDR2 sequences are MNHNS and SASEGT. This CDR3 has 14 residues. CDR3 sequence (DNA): TGTGCCAGCAGTGAAGAGACAGGGGTAGAGACCCAGTACTTC. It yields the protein CASSEETGVETQYF.